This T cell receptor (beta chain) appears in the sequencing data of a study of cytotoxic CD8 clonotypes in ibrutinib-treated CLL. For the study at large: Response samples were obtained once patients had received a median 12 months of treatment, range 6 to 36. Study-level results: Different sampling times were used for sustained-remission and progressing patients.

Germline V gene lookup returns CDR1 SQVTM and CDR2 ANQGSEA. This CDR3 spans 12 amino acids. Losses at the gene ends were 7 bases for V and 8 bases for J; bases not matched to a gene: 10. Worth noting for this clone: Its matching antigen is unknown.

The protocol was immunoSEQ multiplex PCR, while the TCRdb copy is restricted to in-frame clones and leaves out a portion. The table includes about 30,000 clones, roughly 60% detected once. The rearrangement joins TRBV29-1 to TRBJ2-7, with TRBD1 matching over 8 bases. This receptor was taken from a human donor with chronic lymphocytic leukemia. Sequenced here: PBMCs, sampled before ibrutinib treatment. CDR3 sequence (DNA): TGCAGCGCCCAGATGGGGACAGGAAAGCAGTACTTC. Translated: CSAQMGTGKQYF.